This T cell receptor (beta chain) stems from a study of blood T cell repertoires in COVID-19. Study-wide background: Material from acute and convalescent COVID-19 was sourced from the United States, Italy and Spain. The analysed material was cDNA or gDNA that came from T cells, B-cell-depleted T cells, or PBMCs.

Across under 25 US areas, participants ranged in age from 18 to 89 years. Membership in each cohort depended on participant-reported clinical history. The CDR3 is 16 residues long. The germline V gene has CDR1 LGHDT and CDR2 YNNKEL (reference sequence). J gave up 7 bases and V 1 base, and 7 bases lay outside the gene matches. Only in-frame clones appear in the TCRdb table, and some are missing; sequencing was by immunoSEQ multiplex PCR. The sample carries some 260,000 clones, 86% recorded once. This chain joins TRBV3-1 (or the pseudogene TRBV3-2) and TRBJ2-2; 9 nucleotides agree with TRBD2. The sequencing input was PBMCs or T cells enriched from blood (not recorded which). This clonotype originated in a man aged 40-55 years who had recovered from COVID-19. The DNA for the CDR3 is TGTGCCAGCAGCCAAGTGCGGGGGGGCCACAGCGGGGAGCTGTTTTTT. It is translated as CASSQVRGGHSGELFF.